What follows are 29 T cell receptor beta chains derived from one specimen sequenced in a study of blood T cell repertoires in COVID-19. Some clones are missing from TCRdb's copy, which holds only in-frame ones; the method was immunoSEQ multiplex PCR. The top ten clones hold around 4.4% of a sample with around 100,000 clones, about nine tenths of them seen once. Sample: peripheral blood. The receptors derive from a man aged 18 to 29 with acute or convalescent COVID-19.

The V and J genes are TRBV6-1 and TRBJ2-6, with 9 bases aligning to TRBD1. Trimming took 2 bases from V and 0 from J; bases not matched to a gene: 5. The CDR3 extends over 18 amino acids. CDR1 is MNHNS, CDR2 SASEGT, per germline. The CDR3 DNA follows: TGTGCCAGCAGTGAAAGACAGGGGGGGACCTCTGGGGCCAACGTCCTGACTTTC. This codes for CASSERQGGTSGANVLTF.

This chain uses TRBV12-3 or TRBV12-4 with TRBJ2-5; 11 bases map to TRBD2. Trimming took 6 bases from V and 5 from J; bases not matched to a gene: 2. This CDR3 has 13 residues. In nucleotides, the CDR3 is TGTGCCAGCAGGCGGACTAGCGGGGAGACCCAGTACTTC. This translates into CASRRTSGETQYF.

The chain recombines TRBV2 with TRBJ1-5; the D is unclear. Germline V gives CDR1 SNHLY, CDR2 FYNNEI. This CDR3 region has 13 residues. Trimming stripped 11 bases from V and 2 bases from J, with 13 bases between. CDR3 in DNA: TGTGCCTTCAGCGGTAGCCGCAATCAGCCCCAGCATTTT. It codes for CAFSGSRNQPQHF.

The chain combines TRBV24-1 with TRBJ2-3; 13 nucleotides align to TRBD2. The CDR3 runs to 15 residues. V shed 5 bases and J 4 bases; nucleotides not matched to a gene: 2. Germline V CDR1 and CDR2: KGHDR, SFDVKD. Here the CDR3 reads CATSGLAGGPDTQYF. DNA of the CDR3: TGTGCCACCAGTGGACTAGCGGGAGGCCCAGATACGCAGTATTTT.

The chain links TRBV6-5 to TRBJ2-7; D is possibly TRBD1 (6 bases). Germline values: CDR1 MNHEY, CDR2 SVGAGI. This CDR3 has 13 amino acids. Trimming removed 6 bases at V and 2 bases at J, with 11 bases between. CDR3 loop: CASRTTGTYEQYF. CDR3 sequence (DNA): TGTGCCAGCAGAACGACAGGAACCTACGAGCAGTACTTC.

This rearrangement joins TRBV9 to TRBJ1-3; D not resolved. The CDR3 runs to 14 residues. The germline V gene encodes CDR1 SGDLS and CDR2 YYNGEE. V gave up 7 bases and J gave up 6 bases, with 17 bases separating them. This CDR3 reads CASGGSLAINTIYF. The CDR3 coding sequence is TGTGCCAGCGGTGGGAGCTTAGCAATAAACACCATATATTTT.

This clone was seen once. The rearrangement joins TRBV11-2 to TRBJ1-1, with D tentatively TRBD1 (6 bases). Germline CDR1 SGHAT, CDR2 FQNNGV. This CDR3 has 17 amino acids. Trimming took 1 base from V and 2 from J, leaving 17 bases between them. The DNA of the CDR3 is TGTGCCAGCAGCTTAGCCGTGACCGGGACACTAAACACTGAAGCTTTCTTT. Translated, it gives CASSLAVTGTLNTEAFF.

The chain couples TRBV5-1 to TRBJ1-5; perhaps TRBD1 as D (5 bases). Germline CDR1 is SGHRS and CDR2 is YFSETQ. Trimming shortened V by 1 base and J by 2 bases, and 10 bases separated the two germline ends. This CDR3 contains 15 residues. The CDR3 sequence: CASSLISGGNQPQHF. The DNA for the CDR3 is TGCGCCAGCAGCTTGATATCGGGGGGCAATCAGCCCCAGCATTTT. The whole variable domain, filled in from reference TRBV5-1 and TRBJ1-5, reads KAGVTQTPRYLIKTRGQQVTLSCSPISGHRSVSWYQQTPGQGLQFLFEYFSETQRNKGNFPGRFSGRQFSNSRSEMNVSTLELGDSALYLCASSLISGGNQPQHFGDGTRLSIL.

The chain has TRBV19 and TRBJ1-2; TRBD1 might be the D (6 bases). The CDR3 covers 14 residues. The V end was cut by 1 base, the J end by 4 bases, with 10 bases between. Looked up from germline, CDR1 is LNHDA and CDR2 is SQIVND (reference sequence). CDR3 nucleotides: TGTGCCAGTAGTATAGGTGGGACACCCTATGGCTACACCTTC. The encoded protein is CASSIGGTPYGYTF.

This rearrangement joins TRBV11-2 to TRBJ2-1; 7 bases map to TRBD2. This CDR3 contains 15 residues. V was pared by 3 bases and J by 3 bases, with 5 bases of the junction left unmatched. Germline CDR1 SGHAT, CDR2 FQNNGV. CDR3 in DNA: TGTGCCAGCAGCTTCAGGGAGGGCTTCTACAATGAGCAGTTCTTC. Protein sequence: CASSFREGFYNEQFF.

This CDR3 is CASSTSGYQETQYF. The CDR3 DNA sequence: TGTGCCAGCAGCACGAGCGGATACCAAGAGACCCAGTACTTC. V and J are TRBV9 and TRBJ2-5; D possibly corresponds to TRBD2 (5 bases). This CDR3 has 14 residues. The germline CDR1 and CDR2 sequences are SGDLS and YYNGEE. V was cut by 4 bases and J by 0 bases, with 10 bases left in between.

The V gene is TRBV5-1, the J gene TRBJ1-1, with TRBD1 identical over 8 bases. With V trimmed by 4 bases and J by 3 bases, 8 bases remained unmatched. The CDR3 has 15 residues. Germline CDR1 reads SGHRS; CDR2 reads YFSETQ. The DNA of the CDR3 is TGCGCCAGCAGCCTGGACAGGGCGGGGGACACTGAAGCTTTCTTT. Translating it yields CASSLDRAGDTEAFF.

Only one count was recorded for this clone. The chain recombines TRBV5-1 with TRBJ1-2, with D possibly matching TRBD1 (5 bases). Germline V gene sequence: CDR1 SGHRS, CDR2 YFSETQ. CDR3 length equals 15 residues. Trimming removed 2 bases at V and 8 bases at J, with 19 bases between. CDR3 in amino acids: CASSLSPAGGDGYTF. The CDR3 bases are TGCGCCAGCAGCTTATCCCCAGCGGGAGGGGACGGCTACACCTTC.

The chain uses TRBV9 and TRBJ2-7, with 10 positions matching TRBD2. V shed 0 bases, J shed 5 bases, and the junction held 5 bases outside the gene matches. CDR3 size: 15 residues. The germline V gene has CDR1 SGDLS and CDR2 YYNGEE. CDR3 sequence reads: CASSVGSGGDHEQYF. CDR3 nucleotides: TGTGCCAGCAGCGTAGGGAGCGGGGGGGACCACGAGCAGTACTTC.

The genes are TRBV6-4 and TRBJ1-5; 7 nucleotides match TRBD1. CDR1 is MRHNA and CDR2 is SNTAGT in the germline V gene. The CDR3 length is 15 residues. The V segment lost 7 bases and the J segment 3 bases; nucleotides outside the gene matches: 9. In DNA, the CDR3 is TGTGCCAGCAAACTAACGGGACAGAACAATCAGCCCCAGCATTTT. Translation gives CASKLTGQNNQPQHF.

This clone was found a few times. The CDR3 DNA reads as TGTGCCAGTAGCCAGTCGCCCTCCTACGAGCAGTACTTC. It translates to CASSQSPSYEQYF. The rearrangement joins TRBV19 to TRBJ2-7; D unclear. Germline V gene lookup returns CDR1 LNHDA and CDR2 SQIVND (reference sequence). This CDR3 region has 13 residues. Deletions cut 6 bases from V and 0 bases from J, with 9 bases between.

The rearrangement joins TRBV24-1 to TRBJ1-1; perhaps TRBD1 as D (6 bases). Germline CDR1 and CDR2: KGHDR and SFDVKD. This CDR3 spans 11 amino acids. Trimming took off 5 bases at V and 8 bases at J, with 8 bases between the two ends. The CDR3 DNA sequence: TGTGCCACCAGTGGGGGGCGGGAAGCTTTCTTT. Translating gives CATSGGREAFF.

The chain couples TRBV19 to TRBJ2-2; TRBD2 might be the D (5 bases). Germline CDR1 is LNHDA and CDR2 is SQIVND (reference sequence). Trimming cost V 9 bases and J 1 base, with 12 bases left between them. The CDR3 runs 14 residues. The chain's CDR3 is CASDTRKNTGELFF. The CDR3 coding sequence is TGTGCCAGCGATACTAGGAAGAACACCGGGGAGCTGTTTTTT. Together with reference TRBV19 and TRBJ2-2, the CDR3 gives the full variable domain: DGGITQSPKYLFRKEGQNVTLSCEQNLNHDAMYWYRQDPGQGLRLIYYSQIVNDFQKGDIAEGYSVSREKKESFPLTVTSAQKNPTAFYLCASDTRKNTGELFFGEGSRLTVL.

This clone was observed a few times. The chain carries TRBV30 and TRBJ2-1; perhaps TRBD1 as D (6 bases). CDR3 size: 14 residues. Germline V lookup: CDR1 GTSNPN, CDR2 SVGIG (reference sequence). V lost 0 bases and J 5 bases, leaving 11 bases between the germline ends. The CDR3 nucleotides are TGTGCCTGGAGTGTTTTGAACAGGGACAATGAGCAGTTCTTC. Protein: CAWSVLNRDNEQFF.

J is TRBJ2-1 and V is TRBV25-1, with D unclear. Germline CDR1 is MGHDK and CDR2 is SYGVNS. The V end lost 2 bases, the J end lost 3 bases, and 14 bases lay between the germline ends. The CDR3 totals 16 residues. The CDR3 here is CASSETAGPDYNEQFF. CDR3 nucleotide sequence: TGTGCCAGCAGTGAAACCGCAGGCCCAGACTACAATGAGCAGTTCTTC.

The V call is TRBV7-8, the J call TRBJ1-1; D is ambiguous. Germline V lookup: CDR1 SGHVS, CDR2 FQNEAQ. Trimming left V 3 bases short and J 4 bases short, with 9 bases between. This CDR3 comprises 13 residues. CDR3 protein: CASSLSGGTEAFF. In DNA, the CDR3 is TGTGCCAGCAGCTTGTCAGGAGGCACTGAAGCTTTCTTT.

As concerns this clone: The junction differs from germline at one of its ends, possibly a read error. This chain joins TRBV5-4 and TRBJ2-5; 7 nucleotides match TRBD1. This CDR3 is 14 amino acids long. Looked up from germline, CDR1 is SGHNT and CDR2 is YYREEE (reference sequence). The CDR3 protein is CASSLAGTDSHFNF. The CDR3 DNA sequence: TGTGCCAGCAGCTTGGCCGGGACAGACTCCCACTTTAACTTC.

The CDR3 here is CASEVNYGYTF. In DNA, the CDR3 is TGTGCCAGTGAGGTTAACTATGGCTACACCTTC. The rearrangement links TRBV19 to TRBJ1-2; D is ambiguous. This CDR3 contains 11 residues. The germline V gene has CDR1 LNHDA and CDR2 SQIVND (reference sequence). V was clipped by 8 bases and J by 1 base, with 5 bases between them.

The gene calls are TRBV5-6 and TRBJ2-2; 10 positions match TRBD2. Germline CDR1 is SGHDT and CDR2 is YYEEEE. V lost 4 bases to trimming and J lost 1 base; unmatched junction nucleotides: 7. The CDR3 has 17 amino acids. Here the CDR3 DNA reads TGTGCCAGCAGCGTCGATCTAGCGGGAGTGAACACCGGGGAGCTGTTTTTT. The encoded protein is CASSVDLAGVNTGELFF.

This rearrangement joins TRBV6-5 to TRBJ1-1, with TRBD1 as a possible D gene (5 bases). Germline CDR1 reads MNHEY; CDR2 reads SVGAGI. The CDR3 is 11 amino acids. The V end lost 8 bases, the J end lost 8 bases, and 12 bases lay between the germline ends. CDR3 in DNA: TGTGCCAGCCTGGACGCAGGGGAAGCTTTCTTT. This gives the protein CASLDAGEAFF.

V gene TRBV25-1 combines with J gene TRBJ2-7; 8 positions match TRBD1. CDR3 length equals 14 residues. Looked up from germline, CDR1 is MGHDK and CDR2 is SYGVNS. Unmatched junction bases numbered 13, after V lost 6 bases and J lost 9 bases. The CDR3 spells CASSYPGTGAGQYF. The CDR3 DNA is TGTGCCAGCAGCTATCCCGGGACAGGCGCGGGGCAGTACTTC.

The chain has TRBV7-9 and TRBJ1-1, with D possibly matching TRBD1 (5 bases). CDR1 and CDR2 from the germline V gene are SEHNR and FQNEAQ (reference sequence). This CDR3 comprises 16 residues. Trimming took 2 bases from V and 0 from J, leaving 13 bases between them. In DNA, the CDR3 is TGTGCCAGCAGCTTAAGTACGACAGACATGAACACTGAAGCTTTCTTT. It codes for CASSLSTTDMNTEAFF.

This clone was picked up one time. CDR3 protein: CATGGVVQGFVPEAFF. The DNA for the CDR3 is TGTGCCACCGGGGGGGTGGTTCAGGGTTTTGTCCCTGAAGCTTTCTTT. J is TRBJ1-1 and V is TRBV15; perhaps TRBD1 as D (5 bases). The germline V gene encodes CDR1 LNHNV and CDR2 YYDKDF (reference sequence). The V and J ends lost 8 bases and 6 bases respectively, with 25 bases between them. The CDR3 extends over 16 amino acids. Supplemented by reference TRBV15 and TRBJ1-1, the full variable domain reads DAMVIQNPRYQVTQFGKPVTLSCSQTLNHNVMYWYQQKSSQAPKLLFHYYDKDFNNEADTPDNFQSRRPNTSFCFLDIRSPGLGDTAMYLCATGGVVQGFVPEAFFGQGTRLTVV.

V is TRBV5-1 and J is TRBJ1-1; D may be TRBD1 (5 bases). CDR3 length: 15 residues. Germline lookup yields CDR1 SGHRS and CDR2 YFSETQ. The V and J ends lost 0 bases and 4 bases respectively, with 13 bases between them. CDR3 region: CASSLVGGLGTEAFF. CDR3 coding DNA: TGCGCCAGCAGCTTGGTGGGGGGTCTGGGCACTGAAGCTTTCTTT.